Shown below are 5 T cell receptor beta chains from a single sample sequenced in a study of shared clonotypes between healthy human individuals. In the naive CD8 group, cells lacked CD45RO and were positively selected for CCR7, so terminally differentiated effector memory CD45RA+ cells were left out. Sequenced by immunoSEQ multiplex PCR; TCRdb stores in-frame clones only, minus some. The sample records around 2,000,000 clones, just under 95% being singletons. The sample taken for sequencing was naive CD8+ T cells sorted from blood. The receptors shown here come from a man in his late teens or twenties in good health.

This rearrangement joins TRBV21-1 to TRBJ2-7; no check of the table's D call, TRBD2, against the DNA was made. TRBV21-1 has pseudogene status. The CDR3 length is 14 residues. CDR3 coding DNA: TGTGCCAGCACCAACAAGGGCCCGGACTTCGAGCAGTACTTC. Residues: CASTNKGPDFEQYF.

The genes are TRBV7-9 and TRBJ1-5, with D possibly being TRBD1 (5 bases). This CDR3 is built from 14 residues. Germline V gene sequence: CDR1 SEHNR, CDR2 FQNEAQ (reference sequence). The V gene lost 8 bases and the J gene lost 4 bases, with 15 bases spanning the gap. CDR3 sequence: CASAGGGWNQPQHF. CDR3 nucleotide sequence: TGTGCCAGCGCTGGGGGAGGGTGGAATCAGCCCCAGCATTTT.

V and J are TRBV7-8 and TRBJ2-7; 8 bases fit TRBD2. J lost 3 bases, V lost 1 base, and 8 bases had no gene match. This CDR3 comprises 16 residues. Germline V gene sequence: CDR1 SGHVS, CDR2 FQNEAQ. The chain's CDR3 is CASSLVHRGLVYEQYF. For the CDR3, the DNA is TGTGCCAGCAGCTTAGTACATCGGGGACTAGTCTACGAGCAGTACTTC.

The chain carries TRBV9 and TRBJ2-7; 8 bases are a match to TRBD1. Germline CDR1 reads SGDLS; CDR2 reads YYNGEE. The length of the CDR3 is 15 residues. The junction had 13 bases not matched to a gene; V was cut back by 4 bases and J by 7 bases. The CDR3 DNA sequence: TGTGCCAGCAGCCCCCGGACAGGGAGCTCTGGGGAGCAGTACTTC. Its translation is CASSPRTGSSGEQYF.

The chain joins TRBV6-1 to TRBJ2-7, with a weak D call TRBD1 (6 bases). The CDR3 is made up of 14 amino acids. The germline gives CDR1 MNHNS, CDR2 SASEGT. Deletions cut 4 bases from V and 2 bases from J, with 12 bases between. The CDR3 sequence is CASSVRGLTYEQYF. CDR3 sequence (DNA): TGTGCCAGCAGTGTCAGGGGATTAACCTACGAGCAGTACTTC.